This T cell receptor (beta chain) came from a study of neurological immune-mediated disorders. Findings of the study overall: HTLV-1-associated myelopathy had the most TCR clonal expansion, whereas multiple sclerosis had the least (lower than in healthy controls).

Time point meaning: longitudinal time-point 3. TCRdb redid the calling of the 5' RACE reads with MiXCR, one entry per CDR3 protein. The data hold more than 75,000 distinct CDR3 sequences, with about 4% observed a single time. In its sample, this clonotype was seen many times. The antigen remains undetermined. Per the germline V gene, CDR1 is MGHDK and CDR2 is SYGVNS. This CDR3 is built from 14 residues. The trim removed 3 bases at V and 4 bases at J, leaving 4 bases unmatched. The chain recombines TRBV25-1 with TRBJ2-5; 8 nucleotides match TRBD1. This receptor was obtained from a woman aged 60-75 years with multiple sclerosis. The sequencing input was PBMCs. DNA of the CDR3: TGTGCCAGCAGTGACCCCGGACAGGGAGAGACCCAGTACTTC. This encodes CASSDPGQGETQYF.